What follows are 30 T cell receptor beta chains derived from one specimen sequenced in a study of T cells in localized non-small cell lung cancer. Assay: immunoSEQ multiplex PCR; the TCRdb copy retains only in-frame clones and omits some. The table lists 30,000 to 40,000 clones, around 87% of them singletons, with around 6.4% in the top ten. The material sequenced was peripheral blood, taken before any cancer treatment. The origin of the receptors is a man between 35 and 75 years old with stage I lung adenocarcinoma.

The CDR3 sequence is CASSQDTGRGKTQYF. The CDR3 DNA follows: TGCGCCAGCAGCCAAGATACAGGGAGAGGAAAGACCCAGTACTTC. The chain employs TRBV4-3 and TRBJ2-5; possibly TRBD1 for D (6 bases). In germline, CDR1 is LGHNA, CDR2 YSLEER. Trimming removed 0 bases at V and 6 bases at J, with 14 bases between. This CDR3 comprises 15 residues.

The genes are TRBV30 and TRBJ1-5; TRBD1 might be the D (6 bases). The CDR3 covers 16 residues. CDR1 and CDR2 (germline): GTSNPN, SVGIG (reference sequence). V was clipped by 4 bases and J by 6 bases, with 22 bases between them. CDR3 residues: CAWTPSGGARAQPQHF. In DNA form, the CDR3 reads TGTGCCTGGACCCCATCCGGGGGGGCAAGAGCTCAGCCCCAGCATTTT.

The gene calls are TRBV9 and TRBJ1-1; no clear D gene. Per the germline V gene, CDR1 is SGDLS and CDR2 is YYNGEE. There are 13 residues in the CDR3. Trimming pared 4 bases from V and 1 base from J, leaving 8 bases between. CDR3 DNA: TGTGCCAGCAGCCCCTACAAGAACACTGAAGCTTTCTTT. Translation gives CASSPYKNTEAFF.

The chain uses TRBV18 and TRBJ1-6; 7 bases are shared with TRBD1. Trimming at V came to 0 bases and at J to 10 bases, leaving 9 bases not matched to a gene. CDR3 size: 16 residues. Germline V gene sequence: CDR1 KGHSH, CDR2 LQKENI. The CDR3 is CASSPPHLGGRSPLHF. The CDR3 coding sequence is TGTGCCAGCTCACCACCGCACCTAGGGGGCCGGTCACCCCTCCACTTT. The complete variable domain, with remaining parts taken from reference TRBV18 and TRBJ1-6, reads NAGVMQNPRHLVRRRGQEARLRCSPMKGHSHVYWYRQLPEEGLKFMVYLQKENIIDESGMPKERFSAEFPKEGPSILRIQQVVRGDSAAYFCASSPPHLGGRSPLHFGNGTRLTVT.

The chain joins TRBV5-8 to TRBJ2-5; D is possibly TRBD1 (5 bases). Trimming took 1 base from V and 1 from J, leaving 17 bases between them. The germline V gene has CDR1 SGHTS and CDR2 YDEGEE. CDR3 length: 17 residues. CDR3 nucleotide sequence: TGTGCCAGCAGCTTGATGGGGCTCGCAATGGGCCAAGAGACCCAGTACTTC. Amino acid sequence: CASSLMGLAMGQETQYF.

The V and J genes are TRBV9 and TRBJ2-1; TRBD1 is a possible D gene (6 bases). CDR3 length: 15 residues. V dropped 0 bases and J dropped 4 bases, with 11 bases sitting between them. Germline V gene lookup returns CDR1 SGDLS and CDR2 YYNGEE. The CDR3 sequence is CASSVVGAEYNEQFF. Here the CDR3 DNA reads TGTGCCAGCAGCGTAGTGGGGGCAGAGTACAATGAGCAGTTCTTC.

This chain links TRBV5-4 with TRBJ2-3, with D tentatively TRBD2 (5 bases). The CDR3 length is 17 residues. Trimming took off 3 bases at V and 7 bases at J, with 24 bases between the two ends. CDR1 and CDR2 (germline): SGHNT, YYREEE (reference sequence). The CDR3 sequence: CASSSRGAAMHLNTQYF. As DNA, the CDR3 is TGTGCCAGCAGCTCCCGGGGAGCGGCCATGCACTTGAATACGCAGTATTTT.

The rearrangement links TRBV29-1 to TRBJ2-3; D is uncertain. The CDR3 runs 9 residues. Germline V gene data show CDR1 as SQVTM and CDR2 as ANQGSEA. V shed 4 bases and J shed 4 bases, with 0 bases lying between them. The CDR3 nucleotides read TGCAGCGTTGCAGATACGCAGTATTTT. This gives the protein CSVADTQYF.

The chain uses TRBV28 and TRBJ2-1; TRBD2 aligns across 8 bases. V shed 8 bases, J shed 0 bases, and the junction held 6 bases outside the gene matches. The CDR3 sequence is 15 residues long. Germline CDR1 reads MDHEN; CDR2 reads SYDVKM. The CDR3 loop is CASVPGGASYNEQFF. The CDR3 coding sequence is TGTGCCAGCGTCCCGGGGGGGGCCTCCTACAATGAGCAGTTCTTC.

This chain connects TRBV27 to TRBJ2-3, with 10 bases that match TRBD1. Per germline, CDR1 MNHEY and CDR2 SMNVEV (reference sequence). Losses at the gene ends were 5 bases for V and 5 bases for J; bases not matched to a gene: 10. CDR3 size: 16 residues. CDR3 in DNA: TGTGCCAGCAGTCCCGCGGGACAGGGGAGGGTAGATACGCAGTATTTT. Its protein product is CASSPAGQGRVDTQYF.

The rearrangement uses TRBV7-6 and TRBJ2-7; TRBD2 matches at 16 bases. The CDR3 runs 18 residues. CDR1 is SGHVS, CDR2 FNYEAQ, per germline. V shed 5 bases and J 4 bases; nucleotides not matched to a gene: 11. The CDR3 sequence: CASSLSPGLAGGGYEQYF. DNA for the CDR3: TGTGCCAGCAGCCTCTCACCGGGACTAGCGGGAGGGGGGTACGAGCAGTACTTC.

CDR3 loop: CASSLEPSSMETQYF. CDR3 DNA: TGTGCCAGCAGCTTAGAACCTAGCTCGATGGAGACCCAGTACTTC. The chain is built from TRBV11-2 and TRBJ2-5, with D possibly matching TRBD2 (5 bases). Germline V CDR1 and CDR2: SGHAT, FQNNGV. This CDR3 region has 15 residues. Trimming pared 0 bases from V and 5 bases from J, leaving 13 bases between. The full variable domain, rest sourced from reference TRBV11-2 and TRBJ2-5, is EAGVAQSPRYKIIEKRQSVAFWCNPISGHATLYWYQQILGQGPKLLIQFQNNGVVDDSQLPKDRFSAERLKGVDSTLKIQPAKLEDSAVYLCASSLEPSSMETQYFGPGTRLLVL.

The J gene is TRBJ2-2, the V gene TRBV6-6; D gene ambiguous. Germline CDR1 reads MNHNY; CDR2 reads SVGAGI (reference sequence). V lost 2 bases and J 2 bases, leaving 3 bases between the germline ends. The CDR3 extends over 13 amino acids. The CDR3 sequence: CASSYTNTGELFF. In DNA form, the CDR3 reads TGTGCCAGCAGTTACACCAACACCGGGGAGCTGTTTTTT.

The gene calls are TRBV28 and TRBJ1-5; TRBD1 matches 7 bases. The ends lost 3 bases at V and 4 bases at J; junction bases unmatched: 6. The CDR3 has 15 amino acids. The germline V gene has CDR1 MDHEN and CDR2 SYDVKM. CDR3 nucleotide sequence: TGTGCCAGCAGTTTCCCGACAGGGATGAATCAGCCCCAGCATTTT. Its translation: CASSFPTGMNQPQHF.

The CDR3 nucleotides read TGTGCCAGCAGCGCACTGAGGGGCGGGAGAGGGGCAGATACGCAGTATTTT. Residues: CASSALRGGRGADTQYF. The V call is TRBV9, the J call TRBJ2-3; 7 bases line up with TRBD2. The V segment lost 3 bases and the J segment 4 bases; nucleotides outside the gene matches: 14. Germline CDR1 and CDR2: SGDLS and YYNGEE. The CDR3 has 17 residues.

V is TRBV19 and J is TRBJ1-2; D is possibly TRBD1 (5 bases). The V end was cut by 6 bases, the J end by 8 bases, with 13 bases between. Germline CDR1 and CDR2: LNHDA and SQIVND (reference sequence). The CDR3 extends over 12 amino acids. The CDR3 protein is CASRRTGGGYTF. The DNA for the CDR3 is TGTGCCAGTAGGCGAACCGGGGGAGGCTACACCTTC.

The CDR3: CASSPRTGRNEQFF. Here the CDR3 DNA reads TGTGCCAGCAGTCCTCGGACAGGGCGCAATGAGCAGTTCTTC. V gene TRBV28 combines with J gene TRBJ2-1, with 8 nucleotides matching TRBD1. The V gene end was trimmed by 5 bases and the J gene end by 6 bases; junction bases not matched to a gene: 6. The germline CDR1 and CDR2 sequences are MDHEN and SYDVKM. This CDR3 has 14 amino acids. Filled out from reference TRBV28 and TRBJ2-1, the complete variable domain reads DVKVTQSSRYLVKRTGEKVFLECVQDMDHENMFWYRQDPGLGLRLIYFSYDVKMKEKGDIPEGYSVSREKKERFSLILESASTNQTSMYLCASSPRTGRNEQFFGPGTRLTVL.

The chain joins TRBV21-1 to TRBJ2-1; TRBD1, the table's D call, lacks a check against the DNA. TRBV21-1 has pseudogene status. The CDR3 has 16 residues. CDR3 region: CASSKGQGSKYNEQFF. The DNA of the CDR3 is TGTGCCAGCAGCAAAGGCCAGGGGTCCAAATACAATGAGCAGTTCTTC.

The V call is TRBV11-2, the J call TRBJ2-3, with D uncertain. The V end was cut by 0 bases, the J end by 6 bases, with 19 bases between. This CDR3 is 17 amino acids long. Germline V gene lookup returns CDR1 SGHAT and CDR2 FQNNGV. The CDR3 loop reads CASSLDIGQAIFDTQYF. In DNA form, the CDR3 reads TGTGCCAGCAGCTTAGATATCGGGCAGGCGATCTTTGATACGCAGTATTTT.

This clone was counted between two and nine times. The junction shows a germline mismatch at one end, possibly a read error. CDR3 DNA sequence: TGCAGCGTTGGGACGGGTTTGTACACTGAGCAGTTCTTC. Translated: CSVGTGLYTEQFF. The chain couples TRBV29-1 to TRBJ2-1, with D unclear. This CDR3 is built from 13 residues. Germline V gene lookup returns CDR1 SQVTM and CDR2 ANQGSEA.

The chain uses TRBV7-2 and TRBJ2-5, with 10 bases lining up with TRBD2. With V trimmed by 3 bases and J by 8 bases, 6 bases remained unmatched. The CDR3 has 14 residues. Germline V gives CDR1 SGHTA, CDR2 FQGNSA. For the CDR3, the DNA is TGTGCCAGCAGCTTGCCTCTAGCGGGGGAAACCCAGTACTTC. Translating it yields CASSLPLAGETQYF.

The rearrangement uses TRBV20-1 and TRBJ1-1; the match to TRBD1 covers 7 bases. CDR1 and CDR2 from the germline V gene are DFQATT and SNEGSKA (reference sequence). Trimming took 6 bases from V and 10 from J; bases not matched to a gene: 8. The CDR3 extends over 11 amino acids. CDR3 DNA sequence: TGCAGTGCCCCGGAGACAGGGCCAGCTTTCTTT. Encoded protein: CSAPETGPAFF.

V and J are TRBV6-5 and TRBJ2-7; the match to TRBD2 covers 10 bases. The CDR3 extends over 14 amino acids. The junction had 1 base not matched to a gene; V was cut back by 2 bases and J by 3 bases. CDR1 is MNHEY, CDR2 SVGAGI, per germline. This CDR3 is CASSYRTSGYEQYF. The CDR3, as DNA: TGTGCCAGCAGTTACAGGACTAGCGGCTACGAGCAGTACTTC.

The CDR3 DNA follows: TGTGCCTGGAGTTGGGGGAATGAGCAGTTCTTC. The encoded protein is CAWSWGNEQFF. V usage is TRBV30 and J usage is TRBJ2-1, with D perhaps assigned TRBD1 or TRBD2 (5 bases each). The V gene lost 2 bases and the J gene lost 7 bases, with 6 bases spanning the gap. The CDR3 sequence is 11 residues long. Germline V lookup: CDR1 GTSNPN, CDR2 SVGIG (reference sequence). Combining the CDR3 with reference TRBV30 and TRBJ2-1 gives the whole variable domain SQTIHQWPATLVQPVGSPLSLECTVEGTSNPNLYWYRQAAGRGLQLLFYSVGIGQISSEVPQNLSASRPQDRQFILSSKKLLLSDSGFYLCAWSWGNEQFFGPGTRLTVL.

This rearrangement joins TRBV7-2 to TRBJ2-1; TRBD1 matches 9 bases. This CDR3 is built from 16 residues. J gave up 1 base and V 1 base, and 2 bases lay outside the gene matches. Germline loops: CDR1 SGHTA, CDR2 FQGNSA. CDR3 nucleotides: TGTGCCAGCAGCTTAGACGGGACAGGGTCCTACAATGAGCAGTTCTTC. This translates into CASSLDGTGSYNEQFF.

The chain employs TRBV4-2 and TRBJ2-6; D call uncertain. V was pared by 0 bases and J by 3 bases, with 12 bases between. Germline loops: CDR1 LGHNA, CDR2 YNFKEQ. The CDR3 length is 17 residues. CDR3 sequence: CASSQEGVSGGANVLTF. DNA of the CDR3: TGTGCCAGCAGCCAAGAGGGTGTGTCTGGTGGGGCCAACGTCCTGACTTTC.

This chain connects TRBV23-1 to TRBJ2-3; 9 bases map to TRBD2. TRBV23-1 is marked as an open reading frame, function uncertain. J lost 4 bases, V lost 2 bases, and 16 bases had no gene match. This CDR3 spans 19 amino acids. The CDR3 DNA reads TGCGCCAGCAGTCAAAGAGGCCTAGCGGGAATGGAAGAGGCAGATACGCAGTATTTT. It codes for CASSQRGLAGMEEADTQYF.

This clone was seen more than once but under ten times. V and J are TRBV19 and TRBJ2-7; 11 bases are shared with TRBD2. J was trimmed by 4 bases and V by 5 bases; bases with no gene match: 13. The length of the CDR3 is 17 residues. CDR1 and CDR2 from the germline V gene are LNHDA and SQIVND (reference sequence). The CDR3 DNA sequence: TGTGCCAGTAGTTCTATTGGGGCACTAGCGGGAGATTACGAGCAGTACTTC. Translating gives CASSSIGALAGDYEQYF.

The chain employs TRBV2 and TRBJ1-1; TRBD1 is a possible D gene (5 bases). V was trimmed by 7 bases and J by 1 base, leaving 19 bases between them. This CDR3 has 16 residues. Germline assignment: CDR1 SNHLY and CDR2 FYNNEI. CDR3 nucleotides: TGTGCCAGCACTTCGGGACTCCATCGGAAGAACACTGAAGCTTTCTTT. It encodes CASTSGLHRKNTEAFF.

The V gene is TRBV29-1, the J gene TRBJ2-1; D tentatively fits TRBD1 or TRBD2 (5 bases each). Germline CDR1 reads SQVTM; CDR2 reads ANQGSEA. The V and J ends lost 7 bases and 9 bases respectively, with 16 bases between them. CDR3 length: 12 residues. Here the CDR3 reads CSGPSGPGEQFF. The CDR3 coding sequence is TGCAGCGGTCCATCGGGGCCGGGTGAGCAGTTCTTC.